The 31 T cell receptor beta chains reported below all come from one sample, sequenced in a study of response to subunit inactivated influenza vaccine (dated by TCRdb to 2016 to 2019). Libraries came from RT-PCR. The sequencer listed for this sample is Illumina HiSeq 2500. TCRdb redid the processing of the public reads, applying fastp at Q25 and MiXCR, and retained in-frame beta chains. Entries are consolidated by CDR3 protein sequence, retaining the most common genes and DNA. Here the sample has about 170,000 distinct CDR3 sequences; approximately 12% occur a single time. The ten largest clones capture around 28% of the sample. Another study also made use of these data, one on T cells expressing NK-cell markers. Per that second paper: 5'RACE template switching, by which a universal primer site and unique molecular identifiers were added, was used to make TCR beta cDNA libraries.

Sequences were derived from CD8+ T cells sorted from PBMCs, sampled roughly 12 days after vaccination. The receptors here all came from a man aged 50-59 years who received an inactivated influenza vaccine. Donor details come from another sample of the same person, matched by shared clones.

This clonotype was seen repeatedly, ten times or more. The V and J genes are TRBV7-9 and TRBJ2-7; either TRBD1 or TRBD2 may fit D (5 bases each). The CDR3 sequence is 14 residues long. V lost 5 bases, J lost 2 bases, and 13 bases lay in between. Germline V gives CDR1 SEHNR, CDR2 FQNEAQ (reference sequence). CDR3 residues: CASSPRDGAYEQYF. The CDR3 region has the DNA TGTGCCAGCAGCCCCCGGGACGGCGCCTACGAGCAGTACTTC.

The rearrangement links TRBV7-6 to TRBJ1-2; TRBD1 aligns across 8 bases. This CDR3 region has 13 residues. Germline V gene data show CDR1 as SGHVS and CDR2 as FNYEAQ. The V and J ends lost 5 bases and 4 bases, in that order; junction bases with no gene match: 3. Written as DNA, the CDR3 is TGTGCCAGCAGCCAAACAGGGGGCTATGGCTACACCTTC. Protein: CASSQTGGYGYTF.

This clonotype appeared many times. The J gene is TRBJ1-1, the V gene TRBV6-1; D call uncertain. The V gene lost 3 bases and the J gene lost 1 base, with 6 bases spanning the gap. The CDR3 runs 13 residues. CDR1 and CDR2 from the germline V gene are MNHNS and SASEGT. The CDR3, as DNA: TGTGCCAGCAGTGACCTAAAGAACACTGAAGCTTTCTTT. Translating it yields CASSDLKNTEAFF.

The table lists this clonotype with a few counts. The DNA for the CDR3 is TGCAGTGCCAGCAACTACGAGCAGTACTTC. Translated, it gives CSASNYEQYF. The chain couples TRBV20-1 to TRBJ2-7; D gene uncertain. Per germline, CDR1 DFQATT and CDR2 SNEGSKA (reference sequence). Trimming took 6 bases from V and 3 from J, leaving 6 bases between them. The CDR3 has 10 residues.

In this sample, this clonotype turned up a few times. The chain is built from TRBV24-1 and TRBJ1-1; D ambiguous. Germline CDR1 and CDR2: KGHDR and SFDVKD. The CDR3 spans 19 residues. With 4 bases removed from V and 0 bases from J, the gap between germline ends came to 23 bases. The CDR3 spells CATSEFGLDVGGLNTEAFF. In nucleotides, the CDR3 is TGTGCCACCAGTGAATTTGGGTTGGATGTTGGAGGCTTGAACACTGAAGCTTTCTTT.

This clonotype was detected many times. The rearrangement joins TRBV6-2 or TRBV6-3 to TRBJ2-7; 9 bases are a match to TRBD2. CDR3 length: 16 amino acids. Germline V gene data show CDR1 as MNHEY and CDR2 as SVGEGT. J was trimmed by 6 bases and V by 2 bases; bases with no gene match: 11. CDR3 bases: TGTGCCAGCAGTTACAACTGGGTCGGGACTAGCAGCGAGCAGTACTTC. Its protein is CASSYNWVGTSSEQYF.

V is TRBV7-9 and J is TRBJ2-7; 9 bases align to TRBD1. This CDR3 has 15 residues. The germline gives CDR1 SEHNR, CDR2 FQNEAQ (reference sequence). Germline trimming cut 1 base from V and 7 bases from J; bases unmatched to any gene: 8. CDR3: CASSLGTGVYEEQYF. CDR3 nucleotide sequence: TGTGCCAGCAGCTTAGGGACAGGGGTCTACGAAGAGCAGTACTTC.

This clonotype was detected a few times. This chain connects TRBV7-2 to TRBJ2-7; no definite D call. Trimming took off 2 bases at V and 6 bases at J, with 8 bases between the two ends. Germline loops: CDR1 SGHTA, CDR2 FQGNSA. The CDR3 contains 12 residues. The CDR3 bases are TGTGCCAGCAGCTTAAAGGGTCCCGAGCAGTACTTC. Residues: CASSLKGPEQYF.

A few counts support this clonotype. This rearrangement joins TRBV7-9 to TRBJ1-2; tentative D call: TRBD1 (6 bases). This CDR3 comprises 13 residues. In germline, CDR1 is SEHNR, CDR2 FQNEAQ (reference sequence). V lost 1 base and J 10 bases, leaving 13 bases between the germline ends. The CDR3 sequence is CASSLGGLESYTF. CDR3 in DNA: TGTGCCAGCAGCTTAGGGGGGCTAGAATCCTACACCTTC.

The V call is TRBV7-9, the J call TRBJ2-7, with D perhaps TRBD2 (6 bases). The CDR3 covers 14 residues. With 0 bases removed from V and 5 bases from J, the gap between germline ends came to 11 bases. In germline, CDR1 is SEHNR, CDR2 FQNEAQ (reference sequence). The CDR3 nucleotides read TGTGCCAGCAGCTTAGCGCGGGGTTGGGACGAGCAGTACTTC. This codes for CASSLARGWDEQYF.

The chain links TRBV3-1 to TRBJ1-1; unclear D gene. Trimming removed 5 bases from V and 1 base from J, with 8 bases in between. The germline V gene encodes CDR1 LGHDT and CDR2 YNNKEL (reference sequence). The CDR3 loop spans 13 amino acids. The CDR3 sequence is CASSLTPNTEAFF. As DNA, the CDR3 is TGTGCCAGCAGCTTGACACCGAACACTGAAGCTTTCTTT. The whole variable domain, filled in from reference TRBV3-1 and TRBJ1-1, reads DTAVSQTPKYLVTQMGNDKSIKCEQNLGHDTMYWYKQDSKKFLKIMFSYNNKELIINETVPNRFSPKSPDKAHLNLHINSLELGDSAVYFCASSLTPNTEAFFGQGTRLTVV.

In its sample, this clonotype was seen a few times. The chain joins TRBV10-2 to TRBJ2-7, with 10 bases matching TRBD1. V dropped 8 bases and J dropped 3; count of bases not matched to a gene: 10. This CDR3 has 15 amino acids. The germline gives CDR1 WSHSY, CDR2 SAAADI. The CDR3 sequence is CASVQGGTGVYEQYF. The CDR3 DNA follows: TGCGCCAGCGTGCAGGGCGGGACAGGGGTCTACGAGCAGTACTTC.

The CDR3 region has the DNA TGTGCCAGCAGCTGGGACTTCTCCTACGAGCAGTACTTC. Translation: CASSWDFSYEQYF. The chain carries TRBV12-3 or TRBV12-4 and TRBJ2-7, with TRBD2 as a possible D gene (6 bases). The CDR3 is 13 amino acids. V was clipped by 6 bases and J by 0 bases, with 9 bases between them.

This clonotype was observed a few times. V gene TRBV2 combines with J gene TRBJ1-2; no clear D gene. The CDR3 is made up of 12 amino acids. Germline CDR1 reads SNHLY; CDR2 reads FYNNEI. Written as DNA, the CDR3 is TGTGCAGGAGCGTCGGGAGGCTATGGCTACACCTTC. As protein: CAGASGGYGYTF.

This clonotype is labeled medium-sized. The DNA for the CDR3 is TGTGCCAGCAGTTTTTGGACTAGCGGGACCGGGGAGCTGTTTTTT. Encoded protein: CASSFWTSGTGELFF. The chain recombines TRBV28 with TRBJ2-2; TRBD2 aligns across 11 bases. Germline V gene sequence: CDR1 MDHEN, CDR2 SYDVKM. J was trimmed by 5 bases and V by 3 bases; bases with no gene match: 2. CDR3 length equals 15 residues.

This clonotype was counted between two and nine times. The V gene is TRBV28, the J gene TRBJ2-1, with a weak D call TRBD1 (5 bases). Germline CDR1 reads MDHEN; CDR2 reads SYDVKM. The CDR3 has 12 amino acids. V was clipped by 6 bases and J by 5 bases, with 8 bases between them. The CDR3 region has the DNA TGTGCCAGCAGGAAGACAGACAATGAGCAGTTCTTC. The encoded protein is CASRKTDNEQFF.

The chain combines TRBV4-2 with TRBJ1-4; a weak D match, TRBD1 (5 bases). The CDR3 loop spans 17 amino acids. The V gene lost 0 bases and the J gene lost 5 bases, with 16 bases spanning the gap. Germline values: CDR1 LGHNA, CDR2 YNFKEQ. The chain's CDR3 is CASSQDQPGPRNEKLFF. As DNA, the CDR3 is TGTGCCAGCAGCCAAGATCAACCGGGACCGAGGAATGAAAAACTGTTTTTT.

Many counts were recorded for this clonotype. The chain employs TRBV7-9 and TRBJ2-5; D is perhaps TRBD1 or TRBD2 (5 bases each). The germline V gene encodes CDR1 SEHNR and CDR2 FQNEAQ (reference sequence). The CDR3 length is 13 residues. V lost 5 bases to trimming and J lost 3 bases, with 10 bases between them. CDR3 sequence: CASSPGTEETQYF. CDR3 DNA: TGTGCCAGCAGCCCCGGGACGGAAGAGACCCAGTACTTC.

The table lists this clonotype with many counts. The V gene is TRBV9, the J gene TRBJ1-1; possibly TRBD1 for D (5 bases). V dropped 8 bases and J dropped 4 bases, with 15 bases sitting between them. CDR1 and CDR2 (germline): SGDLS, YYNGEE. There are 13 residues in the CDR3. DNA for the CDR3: TGTGCCAGTCAACCCCCTAGGGGCACTGAAGCTTTCTTT. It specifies CASQPPRGTEAFF.

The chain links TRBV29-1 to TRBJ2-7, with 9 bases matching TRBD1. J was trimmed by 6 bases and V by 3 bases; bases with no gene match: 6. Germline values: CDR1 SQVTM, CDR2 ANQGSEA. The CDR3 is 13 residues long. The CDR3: CSVEGTGKSEQYF. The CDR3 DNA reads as TGCAGCGTTGAGGGGACAGGGAAATCCGAGCAGTACTTC.

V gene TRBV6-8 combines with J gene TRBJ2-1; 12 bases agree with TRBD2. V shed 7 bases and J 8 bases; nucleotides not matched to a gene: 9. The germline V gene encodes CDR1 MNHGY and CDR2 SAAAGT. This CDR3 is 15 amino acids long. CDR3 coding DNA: TGTGCCAGCATCCCGTGCCCTAGCGGGAGGGATGAGCAGTTCTTC. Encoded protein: CASIPCPSGRDEQFF.

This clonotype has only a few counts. CDR3 bases: TGTGCCAGCAGCTTTGGGGGGAACAATGAGCAGTTCTTC. This sequence encodes CASSFGGNNEQFF. The rearrangement uses TRBV5-5 and TRBJ2-1, with D possibly matching TRBD2 (6 bases). Trimming removed 2 bases at V and 5 bases at J, with 8 bases between. Germline CDR1 reads SGHKS; CDR2 reads YYEKEE (reference sequence). CDR3 length: 13 residues.

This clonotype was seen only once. The CDR3 loop is CAISDTRSGNTIYF. Written as DNA, the CDR3 is TGTGCCATCAGTGATACCCGCTCTGGAAACACCATATATTTT. The V and J genes are TRBV10-3 and TRBJ1-3; D is undetermined. V was pared by 3 bases and J by 0 bases, with 6 bases between. The CDR3 is made up of 14 amino acids. Per germline, CDR1 ENHRY and CDR2 SYGVKD.

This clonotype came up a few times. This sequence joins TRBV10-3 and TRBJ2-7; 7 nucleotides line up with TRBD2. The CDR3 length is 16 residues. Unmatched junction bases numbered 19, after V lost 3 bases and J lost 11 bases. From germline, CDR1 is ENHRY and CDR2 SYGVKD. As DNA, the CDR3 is TGTGCCATCAGTGACCGTGGGGGGGAACCTCCCTCTCGGGAGTACTTC. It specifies CAISDRGGEPPSREYF.

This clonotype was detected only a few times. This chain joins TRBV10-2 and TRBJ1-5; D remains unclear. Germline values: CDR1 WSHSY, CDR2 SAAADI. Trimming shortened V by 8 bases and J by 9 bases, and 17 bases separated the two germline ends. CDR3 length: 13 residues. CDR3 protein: CASGLADYRPQHF. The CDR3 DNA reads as TGCGCCAGCGGGCTGGCAGACTATCGGCCCCAGCATTTT.

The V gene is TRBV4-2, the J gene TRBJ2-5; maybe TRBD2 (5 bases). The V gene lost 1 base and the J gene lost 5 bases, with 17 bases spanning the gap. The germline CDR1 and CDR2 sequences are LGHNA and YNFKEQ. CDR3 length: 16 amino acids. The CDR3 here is CASSQATGIGGETQYF. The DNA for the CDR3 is TGTGCCAGCAGCCAAGCGACGGGTATAGGCGGGGAGACCCAGTACTTC.

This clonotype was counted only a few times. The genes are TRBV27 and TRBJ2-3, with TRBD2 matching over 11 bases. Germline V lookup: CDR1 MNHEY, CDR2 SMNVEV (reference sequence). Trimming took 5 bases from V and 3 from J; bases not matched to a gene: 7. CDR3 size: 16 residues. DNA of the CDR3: TGTGCCAGCAGTCGCTTGTCTAGCGGGGGGACAGATACGCAGTATTTT. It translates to CASSRLSSGGTDTQYF.

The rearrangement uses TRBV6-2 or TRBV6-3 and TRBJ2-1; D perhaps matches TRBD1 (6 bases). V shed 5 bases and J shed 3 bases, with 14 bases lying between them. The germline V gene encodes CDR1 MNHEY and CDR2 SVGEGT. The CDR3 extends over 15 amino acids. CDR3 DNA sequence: TGTGCCAGCAGTCGGTGGACAGTTCACTACAATGAGCAGTTCTTC. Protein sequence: CASSRWTVHYNEQFF.

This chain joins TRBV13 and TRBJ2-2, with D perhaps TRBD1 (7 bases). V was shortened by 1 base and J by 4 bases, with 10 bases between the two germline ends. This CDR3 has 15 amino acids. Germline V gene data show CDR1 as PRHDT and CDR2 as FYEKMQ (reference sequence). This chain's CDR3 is CASSLEEGATGELFF. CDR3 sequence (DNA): TGTGCCAGCAGCTTAGAGGAGGGGGCCACCGGGGAGCTGTTTTTT.

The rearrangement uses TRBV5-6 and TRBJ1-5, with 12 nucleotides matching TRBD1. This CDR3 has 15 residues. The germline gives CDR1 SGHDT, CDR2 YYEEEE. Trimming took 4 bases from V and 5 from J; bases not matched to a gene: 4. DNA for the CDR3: TGTGCCAGCAGCCAGGGACAGGGGGCATATCAGCCCCAGCATTTT. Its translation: CASSQGQGAYQPQHF.

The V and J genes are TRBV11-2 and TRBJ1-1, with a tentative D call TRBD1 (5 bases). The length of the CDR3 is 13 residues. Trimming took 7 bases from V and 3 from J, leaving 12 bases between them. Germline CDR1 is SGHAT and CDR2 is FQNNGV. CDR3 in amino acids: CASITVGHTEAFF. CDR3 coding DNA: TGTGCCAGCATAACCGTGGGGCACACTGAAGCTTTCTTT. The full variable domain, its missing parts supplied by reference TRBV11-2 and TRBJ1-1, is EAGVAQSPRYKIIEKRQSVAFWCNPISGHATLYWYQQILGQGPKLLIQFQNNGVVDDSQLPKDRFSAERLKGVDSTLKIQPAKLEDSAVYLCASITVGHTEAFFGQGTRLTVV.